Listed here are 24 T cell receptor beta chains from one sample, sequenced in a study of beta chain features in type 1 diabetes (dated by TCRdb to the late 2010s). No antigen is known for these receptors. Library creation used the immunoSEQ multiplex PCR assay. All of the isolated RNA was reverse transcribed with the High Capacity cDNA Reverse Transcription Kit, so expressed TCRB transcripts were sequenced. TCRdb took this table from immuneACCESS and kept in-frame rearrangements with V and J called. Such tables lack part of the clones; where checked against another copy, unresolved V genes explain under half of the gap, and the rest is unexplained. Within this sample are some 640,000 clones, with around 15% of them counted one time only. The ten largest account for 0.035% to 0.045% of the sample. The study at large found these results: Type 1 diabetes patients showed a moderate but significant shortening of TCRB CDR3 length in all four CD4+ subsets.

The sample taken for sequencing was naive CD4+ T cells from blood. This sample's cell subset or site label indicates: true naive CD4+ T cells. Receptors originate from a man between 18 and 35 years old with type 1 diabetes.

The genes are TRBV18 and TRBJ2-2; 10 bases map to TRBD1. Germline V gene data show CDR1 as KGHSH and CDR2 as LQKENI. This CDR3 has 15 amino acids. The V segment lost 1 base and the J segment 5 bases; nucleotides outside the gene matches: 1. The CDR3 loop reads CASSPLGQGTGELFF. The CDR3, as DNA: TGTGCCAGCTCACCACTGGGACAGGGGACCGGGGAGCTGTTTTTT.

The CDR3 nucleotides are TGTGCCAGCAGCTTGGTACTAGGGTCCGAGCAGTACTTC. The encoded protein is CASSLVLGSEQYF. V and J are TRBV5-7 and TRBJ2-7; tentatively, D is TRBD2 (5 bases). TRBV5-7 is classed as an ORF, of uncertain function. The CDR3 is 13 amino acids. Trimming stripped 0 bases from V and 6 bases from J, with 10 bases between.

This clone came up a few times. At one end the junction does not follow the germline gene, possibly because of a read error. The V and J genes are TRBV28 and TRBJ1-4; a weak D match, TRBD1 (5 bases). Per the germline V gene, CDR1 is MDHEN and CDR2 is SYDVKM. The CDR3 is made up of 14 amino acids. In DNA, the CDR3 is TGTGCCAGCAGTGTGGGACGGAGTAATAAAAAACTGTTTTTT. Translation: CASSVGRSNKKLFF.

This chain links TRBV11-1 with TRBJ2-3, with TRBD2 matching 11 bases. With 6 bases clipped from V and 2 bases from J, the junction kept 4 bases outside the gene matches. The length of the CDR3 is 15 residues. Germline V gene lookup returns CDR1 SGHAT and CDR2 FQDESV (reference sequence). This CDR3 reads CASRSTSGVTDTQYF. The CDR3 bases are TGTGCCAGCAGGTCGACTAGCGGGGTCACAGATACGCAGTATTTT.

J is TRBJ2-1 and V is TRBV5-1, with 8 bases lining up with TRBD1. The V gene end was trimmed by 0 bases and the J gene end by 10 bases; junction bases not matched to a gene: 9. CDR1 SGHRS and CDR2 YFSETQ come from the germline V gene. CDR3 length: 15 amino acids. The CDR3 loop reads CASSLVGTGLVEQFF. Written as DNA, the CDR3 is TGCGCCAGCAGCTTGGTCGGGACAGGCTTGGTAGAGCAGTTCTTC.

This rearrangement joins TRBV29-1 to TRBJ1-5; tentatively, D is TRBD1 (6 bases). The germline V gene has CDR1 SQVTM and CDR2 ANQGSEA. V was clipped by 6 bases and J by 4 bases, with 10 bases between them. This CDR3 contains 12 residues. Written as DNA, the CDR3 is TGCAGCGTGACACAGGGAAATCAGCCCCAGCATTTT. As protein: CSVTQGNQPQHF.

The chain uses TRBV11-2 and TRBJ2-1, with D maybe TRBD2 (6 bases). Deletions cut 4 bases from V and 4 bases from J, with 20 bases between. Germline V gives CDR1 SGHAT, CDR2 FQNNGV. This CDR3 has 17 amino acids. CDR3 sequence (DNA): TGTGCCAGCAGCTGGGCGCCTGGGGGGACCATTTACAATGAGCAGTTCTTC. Translated: CASSWAPGGTIYNEQFF.

This clone was observed a handful of times. The genes are TRBV6-1 and TRBJ1-5; TRBD1 matches at 10 bases. Per the germline V gene, CDR1 is MNHNS and CDR2 is SASEGT. Unmatched junction bases numbered 4, after V lost 6 bases and J lost 2 bases. The CDR3 extends over 15 amino acids. CDR3 loop: CASRAGTGGNQPQHF. In DNA form, the CDR3 reads TGTGCCAGCAGGGCCGGGACAGGGGGCAATCAGCCCCAGCATTTT.

The chain employs TRBV2 and TRBJ1-2, with D uncertain. Trimming left V 7 bases short and J 8 bases short, with 26 bases between. This CDR3 spans 16 amino acids. Germline CDR1 is SNHLY and CDR2 is FYNNEI. Here the CDR3 reads CASILSRADRTGGYTF. CDR3 DNA sequence: TGTGCCAGCATCCTTTCGAGGGCAGACCGGACTGGGGGCTACACCTTC.

This clone was counted only a few times. The V and J genes are TRBV10-3 and TRBJ2-1; a possible D gene is TRBD1 (5 bases). CDR3 size: 18 residues. Germline V gene sequence: CDR1 ENHRY, CDR2 SYGVKD. Trimming shortened V by 0 bases and J by 4 bases, and 19 bases separated the two germline ends. Written as DNA, the CDR3 is TGTGCCATCAGTGAGTCTTACGGCAGGGCTAGTAAGTACAATGAGCAGTTCTTC. As protein: CAISESYGRASKYNEQFF.

As to this clone: One end of the junction is discordant with germline, which a read error may explain. The J gene is TRBJ2-7, the V gene TRBV5-1; 9 nucleotides line up with TRBD2. This CDR3 comprises 15 residues. Germline CDR1 is SGHRS and CDR2 is YFSETQ. The CDR3 coding sequence is TGCGCCAGCAGGTTGGGGCCTAGCGGGAACTACGAGCAGTACTTC. This translates into CASRLGPSGNYEQYF. The whole variable domain, filled in from reference TRBV5-1 and TRBJ2-7, reads KAGVTQTPRYLIKTRGQQVTLSCSPISGHRSVSWYQQTPGQGLQFLFEYFSETQRNKGNFPGRFSGRQFSNSRSEMNVSTLELGDSALYLCASRLGPSGNYEQYFGPGTRLTVT.

V usage is TRBV7-3 and J usage is TRBJ2-1, with 12 positions matching TRBD2. V lost 6 bases, J lost 2 bases, and 8 bases stayed unmatched. This CDR3 contains 17 residues. Germline-derived CDR1 and CDR2 are SGHTA and FQGTGA. This CDR3 is CASRTSGGQKTYNEQFF. CDR3 nucleotides: TGTGCCAGCAGAACTAGCGGGGGGCAAAAGACCTACAATGAGCAGTTCTTC.

The J gene is TRBJ1-2, the V gene TRBV30, with unresolved D. Germline assignment: CDR1 GTSNPN and CDR2 SVGIG (reference sequence). V gave up 2 bases and J gave up 0 bases, with 10 bases separating them. CDR3 length: 14 amino acids. The CDR3 DNA reads as TGTGCCTGGAGTCAAATACCAGCTAACTATGGCTACACCTTC. Protein: CAWSQIPANYGYTF.

The chain combines TRBV9 with TRBJ2-1; D may match TRBD1 or TRBD2 (6 bases each). CDR1 and CDR2 (germline): SGDLS, YYNGEE. The V end was cut by 1 base, the J end by 0 bases, with 11 bases between. CDR3 length equals 16 residues. The CDR3 is CASSVLGGSSYNEQFF. The CDR3 nucleotides read TGTGCCAGCAGCGTACTGGGGGGCAGCTCCTACAATGAGCAGTTCTTC.

This clone was detected a few times. J is TRBJ1-6 and V is TRBV28; tentatively, D is TRBD1 (5 bases). Trimming stripped 7 bases from V and 2 bases from J, with 12 bases between. CDR1 and CDR2 (germline): MDHEN, SYDVKM. The CDR3 is made up of 15 amino acids. Written as DNA, the CDR3 is TGTGCCAGCAAACAGGACCTAACCTATAATTCACCCCTCCACTTT. Residues: CASKQDLTYNSPLHF.

The genes are TRBV29-1 and TRBJ1-4; D call uncertain. The CDR3 has 13 residues. Germline assignment: CDR1 SQVTM and CDR2 ANQGSEA. Trimming shortened V by 6 bases and J by 0 bases, and 8 bases separated the two germline ends. CDR3: CSVSFATNEKLFF. As DNA, the CDR3 is TGCAGCGTCTCCTTTGCAACTAATGAAAAACTGTTTTTT.

This clone has just a few counts. The rearrangement links TRBV7-3 to TRBJ1-1, with 7 bases aligning to TRBD1. The CDR3 is made up of 14 amino acids. Trimming took 4 bases from V and 4 from J; bases not matched to a gene: 6. CDR1 and CDR2 from the germline V gene are SGHTA and FQGTGA. CDR3 DNA sequence: TGTGCCAGCAGCTCGCAACAGGGGACCACTGAAGCTTTCTTT. Translation gives CASSSQQGTTEAFF.

This clone showed up just a few times. The chain links TRBV4-1 to TRBJ2-4, with D perhaps TRBD2 (5 bases). This CDR3 region has 14 residues. V lost 2 bases and J lost 4, with 9 bases in between. CDR1 and CDR2 (germline): MGHRA, YSYEKL. The DNA for the CDR3 is TGCGCCAGCAGCCAACCCGGGGTTAAAAACATTCAGTACTTC. Protein: CASSQPGVKNIQYF.

A note on this clone: Other DNA sequences in the same sample also yield this CDR3. DNA for the CDR3: TGCAGCGTGGAGGGACAGCTGAACACTGAAGCTTTCTTT. Its protein product is CSVEGQLNTEAFF. The chain is built from TRBV29-1 and TRBJ1-1, with TRBD1 matching 7 bases. CDR1 and CDR2 from the germline V gene are SQVTM and ANQGSEA. With 6 bases clipped from V and 0 bases from J, the junction kept 4 bases outside the gene matches. CDR3 length equals 13 residues.

This clone has a handful of counts. The J gene is TRBJ2-7, the V gene TRBV5-1, with 9 positions matching TRBD1. This CDR3 has 13 amino acids. V lost 6 bases to trimming and J lost 3 bases; unmatched junction nucleotides: 4. Germline loops: CDR1 SGHRS, CDR2 YFSETQ. The CDR3 region is CASTGQGNYEQYF. CDR3 DNA sequence: TGCGCCAGCACCGGACAGGGGAACTACGAGCAGTACTTC.

A few counts support this clone. This sequence joins TRBV5-1 and TRBJ2-1, with 8 positions matching TRBD2. Germline loops: CDR1 SGHRS, CDR2 YFSETQ. The V segment lost 4 bases and the J segment 4 bases; nucleotides outside the gene matches: 22. The CDR3 consists of 20 residues. The CDR3 region is CASSPYRGGRGFNSYNEQFF. Here the CDR3 DNA reads TGCGCCAGCAGCCCCTATCGGGGGGGGCGCGGGTTCAACTCTTACAATGAGCAGTTCTTC.

This clone has more than one count but fewer than ten. This chain links TRBV30 with TRBJ1-2; D perhaps matches TRBD1 (6 bases). The CDR3 length is 14 residues. The V and J ends lost 5 bases and 4 bases respectively, with 17 bases between them. CDR1 and CDR2 (germline): GTSNPN, SVGIG (reference sequence). CDR3 coding DNA: TGTGCCTGGGACGATTACAGGGAACTCTATGGCTACACCTTC. Protein sequence: CAWDDYRELYGYTF.

The chain links TRBV28 to TRBJ1-2; D is undetermined. CDR3 size: 13 residues. The germline V gene encodes CDR1 MDHEN and CDR2 SYDVKM. Trimming removed 2 bases from V and 2 bases from J, with 6 bases in between. For the CDR3, the DNA is TGTGCCAGCAGTTTAGCAGAGAACTATGGCTACACCTTC. Its protein is CASSLAENYGYTF.

This clone came up a few times. The J gene is TRBJ2-1, the V gene TRBV5-4; 11 bases fit TRBD2. CDR3 size: 15 residues. V shed 1 base and J 9 bases; nucleotides not matched to a gene: 6. The germline CDR1 and CDR2 sequences are SGHNT and YYREEE (reference sequence). CDR3 sequence (DNA): TGTGCCAGCAGCTTGCCACTAGCGGGAGACGGTGAGCAGTTCTTC. Amino acid sequence: CASSLPLAGDGEQFF.